The entry below gives a single T cell receptor (beta chain) sequence along with its context. This specimen comes from a study of blood T cell repertoires in COVID-19. This table comes from immunoSEQ multiplex PCR, and its TCRdb copy is limited to in-frame clones, with some not included. Among just over 80,000 clones listed, about 70% were seen once. This clonotype was obtained from a woman older than 75 with active or convalescent COVID-19. The specimen was peripheral blood.

The CDR3 nucleotides are TGTGCCTGGAGTCTGTATGGGAGTGAAAAACTGTTTTTT. It specifies CAWSLYGSEKLFF. The chain links TRBV30 to TRBJ1-4; D not resolved. The V end lost 2 bases, the J end lost 7 bases, and 11 bases lay between the germline ends. The V gene's germline CDR1 is GTSNPN and CDR2 SVGIG (reference sequence). This CDR3 comprises 13 residues.